Listed below are T cell receptor beta chains from one sample, sequenced in a study of early T cells in non-severe SARS-CoV-2 infection. One entry per CDR3 protein results from TCRdb running MiXCR on the 5' RACE reads. The sample consists of 75,000 to 80,000 distinct CDR3 sequences, roughly a sixth of them appearing once. The specimen was whole blood. Receptor source: an adult who was a healthcare worker with PCR-confirmed SARS-CoV-2 infection or an uninfected control (not recorded which). CDR3s include the opening cysteine and the closing phenylalanine or tryptophan. A D gene is named only where the DNA matches it firmly. A row's size may be missing; if present it is once, few, many or a size class.

>TRBV6-2/TRBV6-3|TRBD1|TRBJ2-7|few
CASNPTGGPSYEQYF
TGTGCCAGCAATCCCACAGGGGGCCCCTCCTACGAGCAGTACTTC
>TRBV30|NA|TRBJ2-1|few
CAWSVIEQFF
TGTGCCTGGAGTGTAATTGAGCAGTTCTTC
>TRBV7-2|TRBD2|TRBJ2-1|few
CASSPGTSGSLQSEQFF
TGTGCCAGCAGCCCCGGGACTAGCGGGAGCCTCCAATCTGAGCAGTTCTTC
>TRBV11-1|NA|TRBJ2-7|few
CASSREDEQYF
TGTGCCAGCAGCCGTGAGGACGAGCAGTACTTC
>TRBV11-2|TRBD2|TRBJ2-3|NA
CASSFPSSGTSTDTQYF
TGTGCCAGCAGCTTCCCCTCTAGCGGAACTAGCACAGATACGCAGTATTTT
>TRBV24-1|TRBD2|TRBJ2-3|NA
CATSDPEGLAGTDTQYF
TGTGCCACCAGTGATCCCGAGGGACTAGCGGGAACAGATACGCAGTATTTT
>TRBV10-2|NA|TRBJ2-1|many
CASSGRLHEQFF
TGCGCCAGCAGTGGACGGCTCCATGAGCAGTTCTTC
>TRBV7-8|NA|TRBJ2-7|few
CASGQTYEQYF
TGTGCCAGCGGGCAGACTTACGAGCAGTACTTC
>TRBV6-1|TRBD1|TRBJ1-2|few
CASTDRGFTNYGYTF
TGTGCCAGCACGGACAGGGGGTTTACTAACTATGGCTACACCTTC
>TRBV19|NA|TRBJ1-5|few
CASTRGVPGNQPQHF
TGTGCCAGTACCCGGGGCGTCCCCGGTAATCAGCCCCAGCATTTT
>TRBV6-5|NA|TRBJ1-1|NA
CASSVPGHQNTEAFF
TGTGCCAGCAGTGTACCGGGACACCAGAACACTGAAGCTTTCTTT
>TRBV11-2|NA|TRBJ2-1|few
CASSSGGASSYNEQFF
TGTGCCAGCAGCTCTGGGGGCGCCAGCTCCTACAATGAGCAGTTCTTC
>TRBV10-2|NA|TRBJ2-7|few
CATDRGRTAYEQYF
TGCGCCACCGACCGGGGCCGGACGGCCTACGAGCAGTACTTC
>TRBV29-1|NA|TRBJ1-1|few
CSVARQNTEAFF
TGCAGCGTGGCCCGTCAAAACACTGAAGCTTTCTTT
>TRBV6-2/TRBV6-3|TRBD2|TRBJ2-5|NA
CASRHPGTSGVQETQYF
TGTGCCAGCAGACACCCTGGGACTAGCGGAGTCCAAGAGACCCAGTACTTC
>TRBV30|NA|TRBJ1-2|NA
CAWNRSPSYGYTF
TGTGCCTGGAACCGTTCACCATCCTATGGCTACACCTTC
>TRBV11-2|NA|TRBJ2-5|NA
CASSLWMETQYF
TGTGCCAGCAGCTTATGGATGGAGACCCAGTACTTC
>TRBV9|TRBD2|TRBJ2-3|few
CASSVVASGSGTDTQYF
TGTGCCAGCAGCGTAGTGGCTAGCGGGAGTGGTACAGATACGCAGTATTTT
>TRBV29-1|NA|TRBJ2-7|few
CSPEEARGYEQYF
TGCAGCCCAGAGGAGGCAAGGGGTTACGAGCAGTACTTC
>TRBV6-2/TRBV6-3|TRBD2|TRBJ2-1|NA
CASSTRAGTYNEQFF
TGTGCCAGCAGTACCCGAGCGGGGACCTACAATGAGCAGTTCTTC
>TRBV7-5|NA|TRBJ2-5|many
CISVPEAQGGSGGQGETQYF
NA
>TRBV12-3/TRBV12-4|NA|TRBJ1-5|many
CASSPPRGASYGQPQHF
TGTGCCAGCAGTCCACCACGGGGAGCCAGCTACGGTCAGCCCCAGCATTTT
>TRBV24-1|NA|TRBJ1-5|NA
CATSDRDGYQPQHF
TGTGCCACCAGTGACAGGGACGGCTATCAGCCCCAGCATTTT
>TRBV7-2|NA|TRBJ2-7|NA
CASSLGGRGTSYEQYF
TGTGCCAGCAGCTTAGGAGGTAGAGGGACCTCCTACGAGCAGTACTTC
>TRBV3-1|NA|TRBJ2-7|NA
CASSQYINEQYF
TGTGCCAGCAGCCAGTATATCAACGAGCAGTACTTC
>TRBV7-3|TRBD2|TRBJ2-3|few
CASSGTPSGGAPGVVTDTQYF
TGTGCCAGCAGCGGAACCCCTAGCGGGGGAGCCCCGGGGGTAGTGACAGATACGCAGTATTTT
>TRBV7-2|NA|TRBJ2-2|few
CASSLSATRELFF
TGTGCCAGCAGCTTATCCGCCACCCGGGAGCTGTTTTTT
>TRBV7-2|NA|TRBJ1-1|many
CASSLAIPGITEAFF
TGTGCCAGCAGCTTAGCAATCCCAGGGATCACTGAAGCTTTCTTT
>TRBV3-1|NA|TRBJ2-1|NA
CASSQVAGPSYNEQFF
TGTGCCAGCAGCCAAGTTGCGGGGCCGTCCTACAATGAGCAGTTCTTC
>TRBV3-1|NA|TRBJ1-1|NA
CASSQDIPQGSTEAFF
TGTGCCAGCAGCCAAGATATACCCCAGGGAAGCACTGAAGCTTTCTTT
>TRBV27|NA|TRBJ2-3|NA
CASRPLATDTQYF
TGTGCCAGCAGACCCCTGGCCACAGATACGCAGTATTTT
>TRBV9|NA|TRBJ2-2|NA
CASSVGGGTGELFF
TGTGCCAGCAGCGTAGGGGGCGGAACCGGGGAGCTGTTTTTT
>TRBV11-2|NA|TRBJ2-3|few
CASSHDGGGRDTQYF
TGTGCCAGCAGCCATGATGGAGGCGGACGAGATACGCAGTATTTT
>TRBV19|TRBD1|TRBJ1-6|few
CASRPPPPGGISPLHF
TGTGCCAGTAGGCCTCCGCCTCCAGGGGGTATTTCACCCCTCCACTTT
>TRBV27|TRBD1|TRBJ1-6|NA
CASSLSRQGRNSPLHF
TGTGCCAGCAGTTTATCCCGACAGGGGCGAAATTCACCCCTCCACTTT
>TRBV7-2|NA|TRBJ2-7|few
CASSRGRESYEQYF
TGTGCCAGCAGCCGCGGACGGGAGTCCTACGAGCAGTACTTC
>TRBV29-1|NA|TRBJ2-5|NA
CSVEGGAETQYF
TGCAGCGTTGAAGGGGGGGCAGAGACCCAGTACTTC
>TRBV7-9|NA|TRBJ1-4|NA
CASSYPGAGGEKLFF
TGTGCCAGCAGCTACCCCGGGGCCGGGGGGGAAAAACTGTTTTTT
>TRBV20-1|NA|TRBJ2-1|NA
CSARDRGYEQFF
TGCAGTGCTAGAGATAGGGGCTATGAGCAGTTCTTC
>TRBV6-1|NA|TRBJ1-6|few
CASSARVQKESPLHF
TGTGCCAGCAGTGCAAGGGTCCAAAAGGAATCACCCCTCCACTTT
>TRBV7-3|NA|TRBJ2-3|few
CASSLTVSLTDTQYF
TGTGCCAGCAGCTTAACGGTTTCCCTCACAGATACGCAGTATTTT
>TRBV30|TRBD2|TRBJ2-3|few
CAWSADGGSTDTQYF
TGTGCCTGGAGTGCCGACGGGGGGAGCACAGATACGCAGTATTTT
>TRBV11-2|TRBD1|TRBJ1-1|NA
CASIPRGALGSGTGIRVFF
TGTGCCAGCATCCCGCGGGGGGCGCTGGGTTCCGGGACAGGGATCCGCGTTTTCTTT
>TRBV29-1|NA|TRBJ2-7|NA
CSAAGPTYEQYF
TGCAGCGCCGCCGGGCCCACCTACGAGCAGTACTTC
>TRBV20-1|NA|TRBJ2-5|NA
CSARGGAETQYF
TGCAGTGCTAGAGGGGGGGCTGAGACCCAGTACTTC
>TRBV3-1|NA|TRBJ2-7|few
CASRVGGTYEQYF
TGTGCCAGCCGCGTAGGGGGTACCTACGAGCAGTACTTC
>TRBV27|NA|TRBJ2-7|many
CASSFFRAGLYYEQYF
TGTGCCAGCAGTTTTTTCCGGGCAGGCCTATACTACGAGCAGTACTTC
>TRBV5-1|NA|TRBJ2-7|NA
CASSPAGDYEQYF
TGCGCCAGCAGCCCAGCAGGGGACTACGAGCAGTACTTC
>TRBV5-1|NA|TRBJ1-1|NA
CASSRDLKAVNTEAFF
TGCGCCAGCAGCAGGGATCTCAAGGCCGTGAACACTGAAGCTTTCTTT
>TRBV25-1|NA|TRBJ2-3|NA
CASSERDTQYF
TGTGCCAGCAGTGAACGGGATACGCAGTATTTT
>TRBV7-2|NA|TRBJ2-1|many
CASSLTSGAMNNEQFF
TGTGCCAGCAGCCTAACGTCAGGGGCCATGAACAATGAGCAGTTCTTC
>TRBV4-1|NA|TRBJ1-3|few
CASSPGFQQASGNTIYF
TGCGCCAGCAGCCCGGGATTCCAGCAGGCCTCTGGAAACACCATATATTTT
>TRBV6-5|TRBD1|TRBJ2-7|NA
CASSYQGQGSYEQYF
TGTGCCAGCAGTTACCAGGGACAGGGGAGCTACGAGCAGTACTTC
>TRBV18|TRBD2|TRBJ2-7|few
CASSLRGTSEGEQYF
TGTGCCAGCTCACTTAGAGGGACTAGCGAGGGCGAGCAGTACTTC
>TRBV7-9|NA|TRBJ2-2|NA
CASSPKTGELFF
TGTGCCAGCAGCCCTAAAACCGGGGAGCTGTTTTTT
>TRBV18|NA|TRBJ2-3|few
CASSPKSDTQYF
TGTGCCAGCTCACCTAAGTCAGATACGCAGTATTTT
>TRBV19|NA|TRBJ1-2|few
CASSILRTVSGVGYTF
TGTGCCAGTAGTATTCTCCGGACAGTCTCGGGGGTTGGCTACACCTTC
>TRBV10-3|NA|TRBJ2-1|few
CAISDWRRDFSYNEQFF
TGTGCCATCAGTGATTGGCGCCGGGACTTCTCCTACAATGAGCAGTTCTTC
>TRBV5-4|NA|TRBJ2-6|few
CASSPRSARSGANVLTF
TGTGCCAGCAGCCCCCGCAGCGCCCGCTCTGGGGCCAACGTCCTGACTTTC
>TRBV28|NA|TRBJ2-3|NA
CASSLSTRSSTDTQYF
TGTGCCAGCAGTTTATCTACCCGCTCTAGCACAGATACGCAGTATTTT